This T cell receptor beta chain was captured by sequencing in a study of cytomegalovirus exposure and HLA in healthy donors. The PCR employed 60 Vbeta primers together with 13 Jbeta primers. The repertoire was sequenced with immunoSEQ multiplex PCR; TCRdb's copy has only in-frame clones and lacks some. Of under 200,000 clones in the sample, more than 60% were seen once. CDR3 size: 15 residues. V shed 2 bases and J shed 1 base, with 8 bases lying between them. Germline V gene lookup returns CDR1 KGHSH and CDR2 LQKENI. Study results and limitations: Confirmation in vitro established that a few CMV-associated chains were specific for CMV antigens. The majority of CMV-associated TCR beta chains were reported as apparently HLA-restricted in a later analysis.

This cohort consisted of healthy bone marrow donors. In the case of this clone: Its cognate antigen is unknown.

Source material: PBMCs. This sequence originates from a woman in her twenties or thirties in good health and CMV-seronegative. This rearrangement joins TRBV18 to TRBJ1-4; D unclear. DNA of the CDR3: TGTGCCAGCTCACCAGACCGGGGAACTAATGAAAAACTGTTTTTT. Encoded protein: CASSPDRGTNEKLFF. The full variable domain, rest sourced from reference TRBV18 and TRBJ1-4, is NAGVMQNPRHLVRRRGQEARLRCSPMKGHSHVYWYRQLPEEGLKFMVYLQKENIIDESGMPKERFSAEFPKEGPSILRIQQVVRGDSAAYFCASSPDRGTNEKLFFGSGTQLSVL.